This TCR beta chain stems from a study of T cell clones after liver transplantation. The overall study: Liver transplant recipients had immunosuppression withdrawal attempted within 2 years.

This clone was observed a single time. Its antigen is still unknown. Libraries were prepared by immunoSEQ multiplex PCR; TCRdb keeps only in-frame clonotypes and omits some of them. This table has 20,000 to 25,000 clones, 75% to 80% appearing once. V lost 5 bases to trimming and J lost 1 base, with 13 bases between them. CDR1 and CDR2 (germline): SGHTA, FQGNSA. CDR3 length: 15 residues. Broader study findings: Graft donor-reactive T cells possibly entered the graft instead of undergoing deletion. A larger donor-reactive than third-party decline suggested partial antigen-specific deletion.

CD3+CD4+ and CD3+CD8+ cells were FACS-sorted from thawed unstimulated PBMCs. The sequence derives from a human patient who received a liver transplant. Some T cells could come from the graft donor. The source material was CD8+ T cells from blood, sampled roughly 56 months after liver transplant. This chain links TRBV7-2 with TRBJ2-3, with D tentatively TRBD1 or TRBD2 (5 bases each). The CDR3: CASSPTTAGTDTQYF. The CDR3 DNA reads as TGTGCCAGCAGCCCCACGACAGCGGGCACAGATACGCAGTATTTT.